The text below deals with one T cell receptor (beta chain). These data come from a study of blood T cell repertoires in COVID-19. Study at large: Samples came from the United States, Italy and Spain, spanning acute and convalescent COVID-19. The cDNA or gDNA used as material had been derived from T cells, B-cell-depleted T cells, or PBMCs.

As handled by the study authors: Estimates of nucleated cell counts were drawn from the amplification of reference gene primers. TCRdb keeps only in-frame clones here, not all; method: immunoSEQ multiplex PCR. Clone size and the V and J calls come from that table; the DNA yielded D and trimming. The table has more than 150,000 clones, about four fifths seen once; the top ten hold roughly 7.1%. This CDR3 spans 14 amino acids. Trimming pared 6 bases from V and 3 bases from J, leaving 11 bases between. Germline V CDR1 and CDR2: SNHLY, FYNNEI. Material: peripheral blood. The clonotype originates from a human donor in a cohort sampled during active COVID-19. V and J are TRBV2 and TRBJ1-4; unclear D gene. The CDR3 region has the DNA TGTGCCAGCAGCTACAGTTCCTCTAATGAAAAACTGTTTTTT. It specifies CASSYSSSNEKLFF.